A single TCR beta chain is shown here with its context. Between the trimmed V and J ends, which lost 5 bases and 8 bases, there was a span of 12 bases. CDR3 length: 13 residues. Germline V gene data show CDR1 as SEHNR and CDR2 as FQNEAQ (reference sequence). The source of the sample is a study of shared clonotypes between healthy human individuals. Each PCR replicate from the sorted subsets contained 150 to 200 ng DNA, which is tens of thousands of T cell genomes. The data were produced by immunoSEQ multiplex PCR, yet TCRdb's version contains in-frame clones alone and is incomplete. Of about 2 million clones listed, roughly 96% were seen once; the top ten hold 0.1% to 0.15%.

Input material: naive CD4+ T cells sorted from blood. Noted subset: CD45RA+ positively selected. The chain joins TRBV7-9 to TRBJ2-2; D may be TRBD1 or TRBD2 (5 bases each). This clonotype was sampled from a man aged 18-30 years in good health. The CDR3 DNA follows: TGTGCCAGCAGCGTCCGGGGCGAAGGGGAGCTGTTTTTT. Translating gives CASSVRGEGELFF.